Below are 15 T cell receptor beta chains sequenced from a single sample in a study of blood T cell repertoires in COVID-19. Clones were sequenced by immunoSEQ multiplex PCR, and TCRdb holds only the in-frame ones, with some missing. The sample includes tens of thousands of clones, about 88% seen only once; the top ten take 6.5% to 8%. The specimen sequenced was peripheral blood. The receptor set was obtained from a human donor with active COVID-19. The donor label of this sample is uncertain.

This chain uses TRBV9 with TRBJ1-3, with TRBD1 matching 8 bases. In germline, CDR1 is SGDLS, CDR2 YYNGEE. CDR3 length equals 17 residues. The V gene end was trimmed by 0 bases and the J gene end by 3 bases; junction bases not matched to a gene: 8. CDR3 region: CASSVGRQGLYGNTIYF. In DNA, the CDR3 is TGTGCCAGCAGCGTAGGGAGACAGGGGTTATATGGAAACACCATATATTTT.

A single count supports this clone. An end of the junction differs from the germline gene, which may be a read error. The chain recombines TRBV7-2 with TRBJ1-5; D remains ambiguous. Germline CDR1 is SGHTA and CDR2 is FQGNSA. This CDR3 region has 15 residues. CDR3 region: CVSSLEFGGNQPQHF. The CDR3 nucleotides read TGTGTCAGCAGCTTAGAATTCGGAGGCAATCAGCCCCAGCATTTT.

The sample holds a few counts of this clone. For the CDR3, the DNA is TGTGCCAGCAATGAGGTGAGCTCCTACAATGAGCAGTTCTTC. Protein product: CASNEVSSYNEQFF. This rearrangement joins TRBV2 to TRBJ2-1; D is unclear. Germline-derived CDR1 and CDR2 are SNHLY and FYNNEI. The CDR3 spans 14 residues. Deletions cut 7 bases from V and 0 bases from J, with 10 bases between.

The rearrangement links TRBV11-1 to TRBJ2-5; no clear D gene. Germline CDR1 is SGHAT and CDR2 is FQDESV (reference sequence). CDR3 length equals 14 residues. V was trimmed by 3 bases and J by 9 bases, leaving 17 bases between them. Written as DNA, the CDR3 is TGTGCCAGCAGCTTTTCAATCACCCAAGCCCCCCAGTACTTC. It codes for CASSFSITQAPQYF.

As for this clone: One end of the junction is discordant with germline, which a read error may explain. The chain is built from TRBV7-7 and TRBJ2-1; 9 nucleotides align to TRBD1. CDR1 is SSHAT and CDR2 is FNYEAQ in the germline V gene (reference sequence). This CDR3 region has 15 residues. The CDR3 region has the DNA TGTGCTAGCAGCTTAGCTAGGACAGGGGACAATGAGCAGTTCTTC. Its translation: CASSLARTGDNEQFF.

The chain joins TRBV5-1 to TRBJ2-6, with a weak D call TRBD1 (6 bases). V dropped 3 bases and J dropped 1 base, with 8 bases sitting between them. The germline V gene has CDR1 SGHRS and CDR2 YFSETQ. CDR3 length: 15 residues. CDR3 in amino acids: CASSSTGSGANVLTF. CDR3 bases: TGCGCCAGCAGCTCTACAGGGTCTGGGGCCAACGTCCTGACTTTC.

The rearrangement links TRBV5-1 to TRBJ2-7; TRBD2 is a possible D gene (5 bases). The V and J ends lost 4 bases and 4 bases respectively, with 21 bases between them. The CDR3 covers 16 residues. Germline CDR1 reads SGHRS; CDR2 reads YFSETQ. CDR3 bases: TGCGCCAGCAGCCTGGGCCCCGGGCGGGCGGGTTACGAGCAGTACTTC. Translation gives CASSLGPGRAGYEQYF.

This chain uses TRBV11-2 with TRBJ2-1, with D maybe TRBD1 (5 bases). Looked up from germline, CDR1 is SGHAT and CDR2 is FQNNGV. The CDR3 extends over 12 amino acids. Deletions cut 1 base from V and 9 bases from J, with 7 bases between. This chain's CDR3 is CASSLGGGEQFF. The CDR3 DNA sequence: TGTGCCAGCAGCTTAGGGGGCGGTGAGCAGTTCTTC. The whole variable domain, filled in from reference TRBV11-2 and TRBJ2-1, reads EAGVAQSPRYKIIEKRQSVAFWCNPISGHATLYWYQQILGQGPKLLIQFQNNGVVDDSQLPKDRFSAERLKGVDSTLKIQPAKLEDSAVYLCASSLGGGEQFFGPGTRLTVL.

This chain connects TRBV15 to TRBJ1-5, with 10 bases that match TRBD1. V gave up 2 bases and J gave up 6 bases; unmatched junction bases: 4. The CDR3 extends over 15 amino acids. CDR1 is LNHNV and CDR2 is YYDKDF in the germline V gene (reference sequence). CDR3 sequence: CATSRPGQGSQPQHF. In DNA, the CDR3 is TGTGCCACCAGCAGACCGGGACAGGGGAGTCAGCCCCAGCATTTT.

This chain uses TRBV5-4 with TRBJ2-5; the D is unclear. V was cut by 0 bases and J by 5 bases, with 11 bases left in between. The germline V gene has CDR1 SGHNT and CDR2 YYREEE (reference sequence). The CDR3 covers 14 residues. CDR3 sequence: CASSLAQTGETQYF. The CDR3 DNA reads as TGTGCCAGCAGCTTGGCCCAGACTGGGGAGACCCAGTACTTC. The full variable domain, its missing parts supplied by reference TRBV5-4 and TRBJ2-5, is ETGVTQSPTHLIKTRGQQVTLRCSSQSGHNTVSWYQQALGQGPQFIFQYYREEENGRGNFPPRFSGLQFPNYSSELNVNALELDDSALYLCASSLAQTGETQYFGPGTRLLVL.

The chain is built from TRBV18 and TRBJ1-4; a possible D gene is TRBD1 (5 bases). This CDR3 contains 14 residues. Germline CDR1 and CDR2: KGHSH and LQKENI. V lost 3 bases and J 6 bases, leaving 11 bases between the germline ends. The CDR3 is CASSPEGHDEKLFF. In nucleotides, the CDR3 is TGTGCCAGCTCACCGGAGGGGCACGATGAAAAACTGTTTTTT.

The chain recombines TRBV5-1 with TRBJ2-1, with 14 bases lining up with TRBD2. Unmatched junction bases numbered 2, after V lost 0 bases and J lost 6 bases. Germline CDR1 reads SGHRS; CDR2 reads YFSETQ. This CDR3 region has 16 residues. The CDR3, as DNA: TGCGCCAGCAGCTTGGCCGGGACTAGCGGGAGCAATGAGCAGTTCTTC. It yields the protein CASSLAGTSGSNEQFF.

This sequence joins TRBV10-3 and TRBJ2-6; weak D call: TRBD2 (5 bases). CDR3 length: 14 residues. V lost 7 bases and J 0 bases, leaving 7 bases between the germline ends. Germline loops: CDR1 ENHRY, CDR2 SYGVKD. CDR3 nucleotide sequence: TGTGCCATCAACGAGGGCTCTGGGGCCAACGTCCTGACTTTC. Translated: CAINEGSGANVLTF.

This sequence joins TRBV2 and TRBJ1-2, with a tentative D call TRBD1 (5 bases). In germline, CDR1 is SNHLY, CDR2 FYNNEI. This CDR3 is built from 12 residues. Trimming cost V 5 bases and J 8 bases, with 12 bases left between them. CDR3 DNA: TGTGCCAGCAGTCCCAGGGAATGGGGCTACACCTTC. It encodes CASSPREWGYTF.

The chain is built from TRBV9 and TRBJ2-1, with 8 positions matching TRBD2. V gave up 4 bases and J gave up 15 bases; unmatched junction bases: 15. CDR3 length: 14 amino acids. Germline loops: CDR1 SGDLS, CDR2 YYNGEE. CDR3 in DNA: TGTGCCAGCAGCTCTCTCTCCAGCGGGGGTAGCATGTTCTTC. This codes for CASSSLSSGGSMFF.